This T cell receptor beta chain was profiled in a study of cytomegalovirus exposure and HLA in healthy donors. Notes on the study in general: Per published reports, the classifier diagnosed cytomegalovirus status with high specificity and sensitivity. In an earlier analysis, about 87% or about 30%: the productive usage of most TCR beta V segments. Among the CMV-associated chains, three were confirmed in vitro as specific for CMV antigens.

Donors counted as nominally healthy when sampled, yet unrecorded immune exposures were likely. CDR3 size: 18 residues. With V trimmed by 0 bases and J by 4 bases, 9 bases remained unmatched. Germline V gene lookup returns CDR1 SGHRS and CDR2 YFSETQ. Primers: 60 Vbeta forward and 13 Jbeta reverse. Some clones are missing from TCRdb's copy, which holds only in-frame ones; the method was immunoSEQ multiplex PCR. This sample has 170,000 or so clones, with 75% to 85% found just once. As for this clone: The antigen remains unidentified.

The receptor's source is a man aged 25 to 40 in good health and CMV-seropositive. This chain links TRBV5-1 with TRBJ2-1, with 11 bases identical to TRBD2. The sample was PBMCs. The CDR3 reads CASSLDPPSGRPYNEQFF. The CDR3 region has the DNA TGCGCCAGCAGCTTGGACCCCCCTAGCGGGAGGCCATACAATGAGCAGTTCTTC. The variable domain in full, completed from reference TRBV5-1 and TRBJ2-1, reads KAGVTQTPRYLIKTRGQQVTLSCSPISGHRSVSWYQQTPGQGLQFLFEYFSETQRNKGNFPGRFSGRQFSNSRSEMNVSTLELGDSALYLCASSLDPPSGRPYNEQFFGPGTRLTVL.